The present T cell receptor (beta chain) was sequenced within a study of cytomegalovirus exposure and HLA in healthy donors. The wider study: A prior study identified just under 120 million unique TCR beta sequences from roughly 170 million T cells.

Researchers ran the PCR with 60 Vbeta and 13 Jbeta primers. This table comes from immunoSEQ multiplex PCR, and its TCRdb copy is limited to in-frame clones, with some not included. The sample contains about 120,000 clones, nearly 65% of which appear only once. The receptor's source is a man between 35 and 55 years old in good health and CMV-seropositive. The sample comprised PBMCs.

DNA for the CDR3: TGTGCCAGCAGTTCAAAAGGGGGCGATCAAGAGACCCAGTACTTC. Residues: CASSSKGGDQETQYF. The chain joins TRBV6-5 to TRBJ2-5; TRBD1 aligns across 7 bases. The CDR3 has 15 amino acids. Germline-derived CDR1 and CDR2 are MNHEY and SVGAGI. Trimming cost V 4 bases and J 2 bases; bases outside gene matches: 7.